This TCR beta chain originates from a study of OX40 agonist ivuxolimab in advanced cancers. General study results and limits: Dose levels from 0.1 to 3.0 mg/kg saw CD4+ and CD8+ blood T cells expand clonally by week 6. Mean expanded clone counts were higher in CD8+ than CD4+ T cells.

Clones were sequenced by immunoSEQ multiplex PCR, and TCRdb holds only the in-frame ones, with some missing. This repertoire shows tens of thousands of clones, over 75% found once; its top ten account for 3.4%. The CDR3 runs to 17 residues. V lost 6 bases to trimming and J lost 0 bases; unmatched junction nucleotides: 7. Germline CDR1 is MDHEN and CDR2 is SYDVKM. In this sample, this clone turned up once. The antigen remains undetermined. Material: CD4+ or CD8+ T cells sorted from blood, obtained in a trial of the OX40 agonist ivuxolimab. V gene TRBV28 combines with J gene TRBJ2-6, with 8 positions matching TRBD2. This clonotype originated in an adult with an advanced solid tumor such as melanoma, head and neck, liver or kidney cancer. CDR3 sequence reads: CASSRGGSGSGANVLTF. The DNA for the CDR3 is TGTGCCAGCAGCCGGGGGGGGAGTGGCTCTGGGGCCAACGTCCTGACTTTC.